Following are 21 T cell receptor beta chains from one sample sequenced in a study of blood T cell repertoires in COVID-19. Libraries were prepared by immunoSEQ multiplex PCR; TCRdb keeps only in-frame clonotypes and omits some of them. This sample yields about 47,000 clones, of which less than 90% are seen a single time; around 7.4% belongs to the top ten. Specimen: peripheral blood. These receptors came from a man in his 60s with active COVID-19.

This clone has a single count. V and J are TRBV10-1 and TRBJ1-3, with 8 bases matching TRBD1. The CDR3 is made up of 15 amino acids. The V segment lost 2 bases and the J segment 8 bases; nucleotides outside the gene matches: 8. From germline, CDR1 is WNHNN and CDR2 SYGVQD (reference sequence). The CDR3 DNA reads TGCGCCAGCAGTGAGGCCGGACAGGGAAGGGACACCATATATTTT. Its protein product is CASSEAGQGRDTIYF.

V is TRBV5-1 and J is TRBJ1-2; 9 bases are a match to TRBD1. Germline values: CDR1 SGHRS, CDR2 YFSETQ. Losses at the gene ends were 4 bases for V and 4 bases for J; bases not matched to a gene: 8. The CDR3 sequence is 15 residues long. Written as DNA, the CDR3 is TGCGCCAGCAGCCGGGGACAGGGCAGTATCTATGGCTACACCTTC. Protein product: CASSRGQGSIYGYTF.

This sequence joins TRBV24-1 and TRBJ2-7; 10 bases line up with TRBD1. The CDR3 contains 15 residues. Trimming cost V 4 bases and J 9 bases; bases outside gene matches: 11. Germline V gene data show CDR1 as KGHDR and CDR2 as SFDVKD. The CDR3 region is CATSDPGTGVYGQYF. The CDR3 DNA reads TGTGCCACCAGTGACCCCGGGACAGGGGTTTATGGGCAGTACTTC.

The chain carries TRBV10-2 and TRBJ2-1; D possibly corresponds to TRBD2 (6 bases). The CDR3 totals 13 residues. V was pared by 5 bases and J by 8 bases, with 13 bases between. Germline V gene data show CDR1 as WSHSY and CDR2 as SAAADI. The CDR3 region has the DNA TGCGCCAGCAGTTCCCCTGGAGGGTATGAGCAGTTCTTC. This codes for CASSSPGGYEQFF.

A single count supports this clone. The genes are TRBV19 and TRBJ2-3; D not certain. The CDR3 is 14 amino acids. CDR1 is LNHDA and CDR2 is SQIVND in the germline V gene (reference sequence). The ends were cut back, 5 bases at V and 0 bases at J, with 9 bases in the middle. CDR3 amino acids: CASSAMASTDTQYF. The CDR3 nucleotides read TGTGCCAGTAGTGCCATGGCCAGCACAGATACGCAGTATTTT.

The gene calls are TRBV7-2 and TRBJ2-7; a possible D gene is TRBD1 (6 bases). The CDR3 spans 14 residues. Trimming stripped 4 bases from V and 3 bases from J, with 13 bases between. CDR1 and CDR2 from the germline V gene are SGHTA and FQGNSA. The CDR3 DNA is TGTGCCAGCAGCTCCCAGGGGAAATTCTACGAGCAGTACTTC. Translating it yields CASSSQGKFYEQYF.

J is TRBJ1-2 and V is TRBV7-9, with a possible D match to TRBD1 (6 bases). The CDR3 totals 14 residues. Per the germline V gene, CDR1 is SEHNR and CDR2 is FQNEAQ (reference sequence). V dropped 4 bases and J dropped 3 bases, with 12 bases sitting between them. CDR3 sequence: CASSSGGAYYGYTF. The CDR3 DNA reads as TGTGCCAGCAGCTCTGGGGGCGCCTACTATGGCTACACCTTC.

The CDR3 spells CSQGIETQYF. In DNA, the CDR3 is TGCAGTCAGGGAATAGAGACCCAGTACTTC. The chain recombines TRBV20-1 with TRBJ2-5, with D perhaps matching TRBD1 (5 bases). Trimming removed 8 bases from V and 4 bases from J, with 8 bases in between. This CDR3 is built from 10 residues. Germline lookup yields CDR1 DFQATT and CDR2 SNEGSKA (reference sequence).

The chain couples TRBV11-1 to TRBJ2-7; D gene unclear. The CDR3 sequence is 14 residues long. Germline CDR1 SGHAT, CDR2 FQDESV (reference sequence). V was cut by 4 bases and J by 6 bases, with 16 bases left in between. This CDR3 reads CASSSLGSSVEQYF. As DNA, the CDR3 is TGTGCCAGCAGCTCCCTGGGCTCCTCCGTCGAGCAGTACTTC.

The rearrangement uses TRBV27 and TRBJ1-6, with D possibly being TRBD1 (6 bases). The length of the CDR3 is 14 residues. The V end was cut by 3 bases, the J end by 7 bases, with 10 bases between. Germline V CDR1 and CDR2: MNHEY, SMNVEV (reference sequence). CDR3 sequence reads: CASSFSGENSPLHF. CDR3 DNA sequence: TGTGCCAGCAGTTTTTCAGGGGAGAATTCACCCCTCCACTTT.

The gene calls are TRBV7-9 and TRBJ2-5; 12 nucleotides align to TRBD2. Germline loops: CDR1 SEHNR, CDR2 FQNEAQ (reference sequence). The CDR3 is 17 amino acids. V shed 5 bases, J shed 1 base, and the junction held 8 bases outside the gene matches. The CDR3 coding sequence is TGTGCCAGCAGCCCACCCCGACTAGCGGGAGCCCAAGAGACCCAGTACTTC. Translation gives CASSPPRLAGAQETQYF.

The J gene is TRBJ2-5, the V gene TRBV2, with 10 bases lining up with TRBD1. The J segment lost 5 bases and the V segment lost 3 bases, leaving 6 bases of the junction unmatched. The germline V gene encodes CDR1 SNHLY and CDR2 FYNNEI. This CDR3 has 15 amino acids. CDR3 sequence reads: CASSEAGTGDETQYF. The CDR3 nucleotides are TGTGCCAGCAGTGAGGCCGGGACAGGGGACGAGACCCAGTACTTC.

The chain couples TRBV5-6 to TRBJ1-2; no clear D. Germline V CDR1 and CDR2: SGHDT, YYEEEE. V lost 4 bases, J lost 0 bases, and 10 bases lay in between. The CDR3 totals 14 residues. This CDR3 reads CASSPRVANYGYTF. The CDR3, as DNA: TGTGCCAGCAGCCCCCGGGTAGCTAACTATGGCTACACCTTC.

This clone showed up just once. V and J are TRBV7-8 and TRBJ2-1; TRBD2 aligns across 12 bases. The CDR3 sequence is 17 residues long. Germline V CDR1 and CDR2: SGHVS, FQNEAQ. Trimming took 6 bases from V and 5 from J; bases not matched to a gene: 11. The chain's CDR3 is CASRLHETSGSNNEQFF. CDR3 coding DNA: TGTGCCAGCAGGTTACACGAGACTAGCGGGAGTAACAATGAGCAGTTCTTC. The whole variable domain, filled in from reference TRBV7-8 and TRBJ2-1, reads GAGVSQSPRYKVAKRGQDVALRCDPISGHVSLFWYQQALGQGPEFLTYFQNEAQLDKSGLPSDRFFAERPEGSVSTLKIQRTQQEDSAVYLCASRLHETSGSNNEQFFGPGTRLTVL.

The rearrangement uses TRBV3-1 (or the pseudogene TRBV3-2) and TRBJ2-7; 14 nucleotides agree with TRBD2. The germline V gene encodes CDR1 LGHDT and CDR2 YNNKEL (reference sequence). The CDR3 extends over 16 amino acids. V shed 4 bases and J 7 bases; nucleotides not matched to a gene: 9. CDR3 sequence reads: CASSRSGLAGAGEQYF. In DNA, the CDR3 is TGTGCCAGCAGCCGGTCGGGACTAGCGGGGGCGGGGGAGCAGTACTTC.

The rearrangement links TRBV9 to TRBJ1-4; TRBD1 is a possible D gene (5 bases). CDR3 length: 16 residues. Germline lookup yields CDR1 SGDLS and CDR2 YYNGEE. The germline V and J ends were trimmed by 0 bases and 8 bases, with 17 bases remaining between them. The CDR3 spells CASSVDLRGIGEKLFF. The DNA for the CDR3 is TGTGCCAGCAGCGTAGATCTCCGGGGGATCGGAGAAAAACTGTTTTTT.

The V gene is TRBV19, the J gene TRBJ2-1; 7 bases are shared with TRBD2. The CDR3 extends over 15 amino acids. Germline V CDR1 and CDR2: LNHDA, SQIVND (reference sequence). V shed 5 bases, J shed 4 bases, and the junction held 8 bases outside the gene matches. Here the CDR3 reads CASSVSGGLYNEQFF. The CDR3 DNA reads TGTGCCAGTAGTGTCTCGGGGGGACTATACAATGAGCAGTTCTTC.

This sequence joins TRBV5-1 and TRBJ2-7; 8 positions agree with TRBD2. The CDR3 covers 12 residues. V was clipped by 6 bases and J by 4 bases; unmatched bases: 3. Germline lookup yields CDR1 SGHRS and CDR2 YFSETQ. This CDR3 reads CASTRGGYEQYF. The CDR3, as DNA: TGCGCCAGCACCCGGGGGGGGTACGAGCAGTACTTC.

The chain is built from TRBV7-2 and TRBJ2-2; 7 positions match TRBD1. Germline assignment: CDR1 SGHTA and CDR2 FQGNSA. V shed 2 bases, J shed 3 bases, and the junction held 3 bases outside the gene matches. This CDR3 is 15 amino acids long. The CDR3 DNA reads TGTGCCAGCAGCTTAACGACAGGGTACACCGGGGAGCTGTTTTTT. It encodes CASSLTTGYTGELFF.

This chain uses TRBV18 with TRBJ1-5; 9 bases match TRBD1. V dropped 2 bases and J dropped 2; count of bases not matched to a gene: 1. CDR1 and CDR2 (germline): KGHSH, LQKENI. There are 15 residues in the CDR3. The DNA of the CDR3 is TGTGCCAGCTCACCAGGGGACAGGGGCAATCAGCCCCAGCATTTT. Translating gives CASSPGDRGNQPQHF. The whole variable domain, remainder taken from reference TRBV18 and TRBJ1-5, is NAGVMQNPRHLVRRRGQEARLRCSPMKGHSHVYWYRQLPEEGLKFMVYLQKENIIDESGMPKERFSAEFPKEGPSILRIQQVVRGDSAAYFCASSPGDRGNQPQHFGDGTRLSIL.

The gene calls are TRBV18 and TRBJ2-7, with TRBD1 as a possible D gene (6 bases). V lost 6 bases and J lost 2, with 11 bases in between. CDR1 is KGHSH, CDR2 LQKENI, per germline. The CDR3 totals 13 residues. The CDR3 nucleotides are TGTGCCAGCTCCCGACAGGATACCTACGAGCAGTACTTC. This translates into CASSRQDTYEQYF.